This T cell receptor beta chain emerged from a study of T cell changes during pregnancy in multiple sclerosis. Some clones are missing from TCRdb's copy, which holds only in-frame ones; the method was immunoSEQ multiplex PCR. The table has roughly 38,000 clones, 92% seen once. The CDR3 covers 19 residues. The ends were cut back, 0 bases at V and 4 bases at J, with 21 bases in the middle. CDR1 is SEHNR, CDR2 FQNEAQ, per germline (reference sequence). The source material was CD8+ T cells from peripheral blood mononuclear cells, sampled before pregnancy. This clonotype originated in a female donor with multiple sclerosis, enrolled in a pregnancy study. V usage is TRBV7-9 and J usage is TRBJ1-4, with D possibly being TRBD1 (6 bases). In DNA form, the CDR3 reads TGTGCCAGCAGCTTAGCGAGGACAGTCACTCAAAGATATAATGAAAAACTGTTTTTT. Translated: CASSLARTVTQRYNEKLFF.